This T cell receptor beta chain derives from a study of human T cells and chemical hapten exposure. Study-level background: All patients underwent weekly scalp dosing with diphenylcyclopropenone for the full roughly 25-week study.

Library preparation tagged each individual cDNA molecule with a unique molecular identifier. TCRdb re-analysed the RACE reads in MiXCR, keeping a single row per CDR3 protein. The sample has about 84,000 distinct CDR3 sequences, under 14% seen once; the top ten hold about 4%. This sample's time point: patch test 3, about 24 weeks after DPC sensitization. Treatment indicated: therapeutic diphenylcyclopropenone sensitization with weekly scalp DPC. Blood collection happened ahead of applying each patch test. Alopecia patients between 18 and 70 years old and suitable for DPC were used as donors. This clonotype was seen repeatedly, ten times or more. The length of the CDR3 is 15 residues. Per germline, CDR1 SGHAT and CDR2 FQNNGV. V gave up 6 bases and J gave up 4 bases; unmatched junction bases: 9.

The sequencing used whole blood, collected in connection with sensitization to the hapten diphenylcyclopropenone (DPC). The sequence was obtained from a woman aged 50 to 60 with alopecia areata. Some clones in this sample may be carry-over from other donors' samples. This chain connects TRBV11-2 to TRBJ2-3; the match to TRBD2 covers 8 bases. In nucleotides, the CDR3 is TGTGCCAGCAGTTTTACGGCGGGAGGTCCAGATACGCAGTATTTT. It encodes CASSFTAGGPDTQYF.